This T cell receptor (beta chain) was sequenced for a study of blood T cell repertoires in COVID-19 (dated by TCRdb to about 2020). Background for the entire study: Samples from collaborators originated in the United States, Italy and Spain and spanned both the acute and convalescent phases of COVID-19. Where HLA class I and class II types were available, the types were taken from metadata supplied by the sample provider, not from assay-based typing. The repertoires were released in a freely available public database intended as a resource for research on the immune response to SARS-CoV-2. A de-identified subject ID, COVID-19 status, age in years and sex were almost always included in the sample metadata. Subjects who had been exposed to COVID-19, were actively infected with it, or had recovered from it provided the deeply sampled blood TCRbeta repertoires that made up the dataset. The material from the prospective study consisted of cDNA or gDNA derived from T cells, B-cell-depleted T cells, or PBMCs. Samples came from the ongoing ImmuneRACE study (first 160 participants) plus 1,254 subjects from 6 global collaborators. What the authors observed across the whole study: The amount of clinical and demographic metadata varied by source and participant and was provided uncurated.

In regard to this clone: The specificity of this receptor is unknown. No clone much larger than this one lies a single base away; base qualities are absent.

At the junction V is shortened by 0 bases and J by 6 bases, with 15 bases in between. The germline V gene yields SGHVS for CDR1 and FQNEAQ for CDR2. The CDR3, from cysteine to phenylalanine, totals 16 residues. Only the CDR3 part of the read is kept: 48 bases, read in frame from the first base. At one collaborating source in Seattle, patients were enrolled during active infection and were followed longitudinally through the course of disease. The collaborating institutions used their own protocols to collect whole blood in K2EDTA tubes. For TCRbeta analysis, collaborators shipped samples as frozen whole blood, isolated PBMCs, or DNA extracted from either of those sample types. TCRbeta CDR3 regions were amplified from genomic DNA by means of the immunoSEQ Assay, a bias-controlled multiplex PCR. As for the authors' bioinformatics: Within the assay, amplification of reference gene primers was used to estimate how many nucleated cells each sample contained. Sequence reads were collapsed and filtered to measure the absolute abundance of every unique TCRbeta CDR3 rearrangement. For each sample, productive Simpson clonality was calculated as the square root of Simpson's diversity index across productive rearrangements. The clones in this table, taken by TCRdb from immuneACCESS, are in-frame only. Not every clone is retained; where verified, under half of the shortfall comes from an unresolved V gene, and the cause of the rest is unknown. The V and J calls and clone size were taken over from that table, and D and trimming were inferred from the DNA. For this sample there are 250,000 to 300,000 clones; approximately 87% appear just once. The biggest ten clones account for about 12% of the sample.

Sequencing input: peripheral blood. The sequence is built from TRBV7-8 and TRBJ1-5, with the D gene not clear enough to name. This sequence was found in a woman aged 30 to 39 with COVID-19, enrolled during active disease. The CDR3 here reads CASSLARIGRRQPQHF. In nucleotide form, the sequence is TGTGCCAGCAGCTTAGCGAGAATAGGGAGACGTCAGCCCCAGCATTTT. With the rest looked up from the reference TRBV7-8 and TRBJ1-5 genes rather than sequenced, the full variable domain is GAGVSQSPRYKVAKRGQDVALRCDPISGHVSLFWYQQALGQGPEFLTYFQNEAQLDKSGLPSDRFFAERPEGSVSTLKIQRTQQEDSAVYLCASSLARIGRRQPQHFGDGTRLSIL.